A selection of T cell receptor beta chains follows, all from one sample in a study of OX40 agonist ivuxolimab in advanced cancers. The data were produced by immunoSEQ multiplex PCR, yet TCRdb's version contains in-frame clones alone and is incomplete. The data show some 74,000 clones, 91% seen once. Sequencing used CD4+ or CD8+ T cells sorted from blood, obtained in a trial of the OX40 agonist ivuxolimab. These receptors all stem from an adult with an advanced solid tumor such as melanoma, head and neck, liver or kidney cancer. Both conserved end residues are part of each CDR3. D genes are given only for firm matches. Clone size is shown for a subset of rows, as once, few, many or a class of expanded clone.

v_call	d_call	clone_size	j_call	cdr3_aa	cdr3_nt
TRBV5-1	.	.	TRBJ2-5	CASSLAGPETQYF	TGCGCCAGCAGCTTGGCGGGCCCAGAGACCCAGTACTTC
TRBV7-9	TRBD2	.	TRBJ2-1	CASSLGGSGRYYNEQFF	TGTGCCAGCAGCTTAGGGGGTAGCGGGAGGTACTACAATGAGCAGTTCTTC
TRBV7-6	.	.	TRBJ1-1	CASSLRQGAEAFF	TGTGCCAGCAGCTTAAGGCAGGGTGCTGAAGCTTTCTTT
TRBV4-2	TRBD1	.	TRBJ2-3	CASSQQTGLGSDTQYF	TGTGCCAGCAGCCAACAGACAGGGCTGGGGTCGGATACGCAGTATTTT
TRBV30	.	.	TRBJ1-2	CAWSQGGGYTF	TGTGCCTGGAGTCAGGGAGGCGGCTACACCTTC
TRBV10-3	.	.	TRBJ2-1	CAISKNNEQFF	TGTGCCATCAGCAAAAACAATGAGCAGTTCTTC
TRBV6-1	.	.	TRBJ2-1	CASSELDFPYNEQFF	TGTGCCAGCAGTGAGCTGGACTTTCCGTACAATGAGCAGTTCTTC
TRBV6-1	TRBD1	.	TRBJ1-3	CASSPTGLGGNTIYF	TGTGCCAGCAGCCCGACAGGGCTTGGCGGAAACACCATATATTTT
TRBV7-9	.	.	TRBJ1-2	CASSLAKAGTGYGYTF	TGTGCCAGCAGCTTAGCGAAGGCAGGGACGGGCTATGGCTACACCTTC
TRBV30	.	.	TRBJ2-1	CAWSVNTNEQFF	TGTGCCTGGAGTGTTAATACGAATGAGCAGTTCTTC
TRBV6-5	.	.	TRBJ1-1	CASSPDVITEAFF	TGTGCCAGCAGTCCAGACGTGATCACTGAAGCTTTCTTT
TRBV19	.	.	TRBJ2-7	CASSIGTARGEQYF	TGTGCCAGTAGTATAGGGACAGCAAGAGGCGAGCAGTACTTC
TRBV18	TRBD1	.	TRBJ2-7	CASSPPGQGVLYEQYF	TGTGCCAGCTCACCACCAGGACAGGGAGTATTGTACGAGCAGTACTTC
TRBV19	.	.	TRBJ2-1	CASRNSYNEQFF	TGTGCCAGTAGGAACTCCTACAATGAGCAGTTCTTC
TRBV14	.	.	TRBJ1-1	CASSEIQGPTEAFF	TGTGCCAGCAGCGAAATTCAGGGACCCACTGAAGCTTTCTTT
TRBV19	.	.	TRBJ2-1	CASSISGLSSYNEQFF	TGTGCCAGTAGTATTAGTGGGTTAAGCTCCTACAATGAGCAGTTCTTC
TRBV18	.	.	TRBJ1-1	CASCPGHQNTEAFF	TGTGCCAGCTGCCCGGGACACCAGAACACTGAAGCTTTCTTT
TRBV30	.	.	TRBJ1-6	CAWSVLGSPPLHF	TGTGCCTGGAGTGTACTAGGGTCGCCACCCCTCCACTTT
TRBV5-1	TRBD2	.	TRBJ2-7	CASSLAVTGGTYEQYF	TGCGCCAGCAGCTTGGCCGTCACGGGGGGAACCTACGAGCAGTACTTC
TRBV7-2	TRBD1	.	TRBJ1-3	CASSKSGTGGNTIYF	TGTGCCAGCAGCAAATCCGGGACAGGAGGAAACACCATATATTTT
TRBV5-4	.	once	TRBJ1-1	CASSLVGLDTEAFF	TGTGCCAGCAGCTTGGTGGGTCTCGACACTGAAGCTTTCTTT
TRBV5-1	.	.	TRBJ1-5	CASSWDRNQPQHF	TGCGCCAGCAGCTGGGACCGTAATCAGCCCCAGCATTTT
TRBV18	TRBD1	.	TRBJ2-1	CASSPPGGLYNEQFF	TGTGCCAGCTCACCTCCAGGGGGCTTATACAATGAGCAGTTCTTC
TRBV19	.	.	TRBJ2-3	CASSTGNSEDTQYF	TGTGCCAGTAGTACCGGGAATTCTGAAGATACGCAGTATTTT
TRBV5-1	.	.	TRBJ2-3	CASSNTPSRDTQYF	TGCGCCAGCAGCAATACTCCTAGCAGAGATACGCAGTATTTT
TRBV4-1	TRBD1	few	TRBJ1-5	CASSQSDREGNQPQHF	TGCGCCAGCAGCCAATCCGACAGGGAGGGCAATCAGCCCCAGCATTTT
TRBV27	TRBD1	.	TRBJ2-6	CASSHRVGTGVKSSGANVLTF	TGTGCCAGCAGTCATCGCGTGGGGACAGGGGTTAAAAGCTCTGGGGCCAACGTCCTGACTTTC
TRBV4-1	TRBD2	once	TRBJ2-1	CASSQEKKGLADNEQFF	TGCGCCAGCAGCCAAGAGAAGAAGGGACTAGCGGACAATGAGCAGTTCTTC
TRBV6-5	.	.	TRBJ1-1	CASSYLKGNTEAFF	TGTGCCAGCAGTTACTTAAAGGGAAACACTGAAGCTTTCTTT
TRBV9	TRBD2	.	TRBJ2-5	CASSFPWSSGGAGETQYF	TGTGCCAGCAGCTTCCCCTGGTCTAGCGGGGGGGCGGGAGAGACCCAGTACTTC
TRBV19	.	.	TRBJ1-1	CASSVRGAEAFF	TGTGCCAGTAGTGTCAGGGGAGCTGAAGCTTTCTTT
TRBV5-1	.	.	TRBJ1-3	CASSLGAGNTIYF	TGCGCCAGCAGCCTAGGGGCCGGAAACACCATATATTTT
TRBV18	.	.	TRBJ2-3	CASSPPTGTDTQYF	TGTGCCAGCTCACCCCCGACAGGCACAGATACGCAGTATTTT
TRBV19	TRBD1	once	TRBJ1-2	CASSDRGLQGYTF	TGTGCCAGTAGTGACAGGGGGCTACAGGGCTACACCTTC
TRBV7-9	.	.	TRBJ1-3	CASLATEAGNTIYF	TGTGCCAGCCTAGCTACAGAGGCTGGAAACACCATATATTTT
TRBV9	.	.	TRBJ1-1	CASSVVGQGTNTEAFF	TGTGCCAGCAGCGTAGTTGGCCAGGGGACGAACACTGAAGCTTTCTTT
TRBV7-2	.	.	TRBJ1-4	CASSLGSGPSEKLFF	TGTGCCAGCAGCTTAGGTTCGGGACCTAGTGAAAAACTGTTTTTT
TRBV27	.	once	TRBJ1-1	CASSSSGNPEAFF	TGTGCCAGCAGTTCCTCGGGAAATCCTGAAGCTTTCTTT
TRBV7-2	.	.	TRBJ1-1	CASSGPMNTEAFF	TGTGCCAGCAGCGGACCTATGAACACTGAAGCTTTCTTT
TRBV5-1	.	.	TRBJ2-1	CASSPNAGSSYNEQFF	TGCGCCAGCAGCCCGAACGCGGGAAGCTCCTACAATGAGCAGTTCTTC
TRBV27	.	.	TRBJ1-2	CASSLRGYGGYTF	TGTGCCAGCAGTTTAAGAGGGTACGGTGGCTACACCTTC
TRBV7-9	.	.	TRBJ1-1	CASSLLSDTEAFF	TGTGCCAGCAGCTTATTATCCGACACTGAAGCTTTCTTT
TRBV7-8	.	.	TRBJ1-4	CASSQDLSNEKLFF	TGTGCCAGCAGCCAAGATTTATCTAATGAAAAACTGTTTTTT
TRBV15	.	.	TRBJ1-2	CATSREAGSGGYTF	TGTGCCACCAGCAGAGAAGCAGGGTCAGGAGGCTACACCTTC
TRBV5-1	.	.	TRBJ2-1	CASSLSPGALGNNEQFF	TGCGCCAGCAGCTTGAGCCCGGGGGCCCTAGGAAACAATGAGCAGTTCTTC
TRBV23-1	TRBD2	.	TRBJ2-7	CASSQSTSPNPHEQYF	TGCGCCAGCAGTCAGTCGACTAGCCCCAATCCCCACGAGCAGTACTTC
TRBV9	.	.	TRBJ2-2	CASSVVEGGELFF	TGTGCCAGCAGCGTAGTTGAGGGCGGGGAGCTGTTTTTT
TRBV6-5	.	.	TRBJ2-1	CASSYSGGVHNEQFF	TGTGCCAGCAGTTACTCGGGGGGAGTTCACAATGAGCAGTTCTTC
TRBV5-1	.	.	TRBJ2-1	CASSSDSYNEQFF	TGCGCCAGCAGCTCCGACTCGTACAATGAGCAGTTCTTC
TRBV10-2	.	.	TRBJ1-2	CASSGMGDGYTF	TGCGCCAGCAGTGGTATGGGGGATGGCTACACCTTC
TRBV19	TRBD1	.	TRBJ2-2	CASNHGTGGSGELFF	TGTGCCAGTAACCACGGGACAGGGGGTTCCGGGGAGCTGTTTTTT
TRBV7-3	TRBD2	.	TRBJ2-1	CASSLQAGDYNEQFF	TGTGCCAGCAGCTTACAGGCGGGGGACTACAATGAGCAGTTCTTC
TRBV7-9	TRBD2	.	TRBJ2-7	CASRGTSYEQYF	TGTGCCAGCAGGGGGACTAGTTACGAGCAGTACTTC
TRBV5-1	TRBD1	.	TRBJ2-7	CASSSSPGTGYEQYF	TGCGCCAGCAGCTCCTCACCGGGGACAGGCTACGAGCAGTACTTC
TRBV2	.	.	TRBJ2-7	CASSEGRALSYF	TGTGCCAGCAGTGAAGGCAGGGCGTTATCGTACTTC
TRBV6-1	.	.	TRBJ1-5	CASMRQYSNQPQHF	TGTGCCAGCATGAGACAGTATAGCAATCAGCCCCAGCATTTT